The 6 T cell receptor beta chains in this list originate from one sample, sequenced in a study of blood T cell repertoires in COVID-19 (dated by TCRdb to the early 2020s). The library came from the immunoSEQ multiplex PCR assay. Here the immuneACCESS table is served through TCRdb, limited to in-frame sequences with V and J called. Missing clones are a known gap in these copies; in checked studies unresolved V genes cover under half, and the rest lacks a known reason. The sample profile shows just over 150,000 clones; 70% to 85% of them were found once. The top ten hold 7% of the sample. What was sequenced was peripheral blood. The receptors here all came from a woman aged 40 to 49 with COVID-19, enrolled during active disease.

The CDR3 reads CASSASGANEKLFF. The DNA of the CDR3 is TGTGCCAGCAGCGCATCAGGGGCTAATGAAAAACTGTTTTTT. This chain links TRBV9 with TRBJ1-4, with D possibly being TRBD1 (6 bases). Germline loops: CDR1 SGDLS, CDR2 YYNGEE. The CDR3 is 14 amino acids. Trimming took off 3 bases at V and 3 bases at J, with 9 bases between the two ends.

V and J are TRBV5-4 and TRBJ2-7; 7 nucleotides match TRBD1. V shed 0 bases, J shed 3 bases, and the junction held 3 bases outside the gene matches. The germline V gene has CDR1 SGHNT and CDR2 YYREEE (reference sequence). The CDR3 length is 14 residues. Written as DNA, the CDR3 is TGTGCCAGCAGCTTGGCAGGGGGTAACTACGAGCAGTACTTC. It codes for CASSLAGGNYEQYF.

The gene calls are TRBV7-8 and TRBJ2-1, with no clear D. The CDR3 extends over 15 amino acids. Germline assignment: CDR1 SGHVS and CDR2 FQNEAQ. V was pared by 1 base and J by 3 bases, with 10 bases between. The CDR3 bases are TGTGCCAGCAGCTTAGATTTGTCTAACTACAATGAGCAGTTCTTC. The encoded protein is CASSLDLSNYNEQFF.

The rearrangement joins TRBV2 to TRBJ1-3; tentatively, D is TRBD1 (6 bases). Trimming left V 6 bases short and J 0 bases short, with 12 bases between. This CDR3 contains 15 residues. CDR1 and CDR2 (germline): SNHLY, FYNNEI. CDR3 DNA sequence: TGTGCCAGCAGGAAACAGGGCGCCTCTGGAAACACCATATATTTT. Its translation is CASRKQGASGNTIYF.

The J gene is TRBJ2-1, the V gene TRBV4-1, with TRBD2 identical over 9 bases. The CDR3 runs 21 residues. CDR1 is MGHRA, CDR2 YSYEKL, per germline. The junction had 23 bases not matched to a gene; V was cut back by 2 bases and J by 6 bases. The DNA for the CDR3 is TGCGCCAGCAGCCAATCCCCCGGGGTTAGCGGGAGCAGTGGGGGTATCAATGAGCAGTTCTTC. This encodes CASSQSPGVSGSSGGINEQFF.

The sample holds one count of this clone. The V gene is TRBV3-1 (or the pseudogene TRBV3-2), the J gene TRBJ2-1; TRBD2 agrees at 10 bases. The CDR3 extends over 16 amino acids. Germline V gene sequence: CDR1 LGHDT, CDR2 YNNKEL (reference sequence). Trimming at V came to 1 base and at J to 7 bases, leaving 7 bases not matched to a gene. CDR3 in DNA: TGTGCCAGCAGCCAAGGGAGCGGGGGGGCATCTAATGAGCAGTTCTTC. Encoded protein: CASSQGSGGASNEQFF.